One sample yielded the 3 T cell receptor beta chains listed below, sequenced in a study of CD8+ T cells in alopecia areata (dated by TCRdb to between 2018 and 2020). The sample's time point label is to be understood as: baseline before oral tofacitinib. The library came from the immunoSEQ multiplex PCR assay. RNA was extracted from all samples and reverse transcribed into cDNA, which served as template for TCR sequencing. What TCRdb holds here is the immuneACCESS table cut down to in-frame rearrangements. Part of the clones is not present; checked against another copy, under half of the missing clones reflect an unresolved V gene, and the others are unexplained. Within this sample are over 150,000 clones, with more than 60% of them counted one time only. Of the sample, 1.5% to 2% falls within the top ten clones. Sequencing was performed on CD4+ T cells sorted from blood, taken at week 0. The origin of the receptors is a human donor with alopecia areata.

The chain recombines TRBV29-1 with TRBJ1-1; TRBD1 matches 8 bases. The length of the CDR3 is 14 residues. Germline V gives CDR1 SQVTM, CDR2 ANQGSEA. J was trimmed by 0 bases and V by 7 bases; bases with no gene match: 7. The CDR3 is CSANRGGMNTEAFF. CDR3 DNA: TGCAGCGCTAACAGGGGGGGTATGAACACTGAAGCTTTCTTT.

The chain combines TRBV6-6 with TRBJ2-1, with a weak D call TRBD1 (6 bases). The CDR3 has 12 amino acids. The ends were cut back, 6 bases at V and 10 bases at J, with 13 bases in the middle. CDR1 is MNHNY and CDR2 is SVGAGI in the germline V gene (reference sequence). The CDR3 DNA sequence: TGTGCCAGCAGAACCGGGACACTCGAGCAGTTCTTC. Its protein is CASRTGTLEQFF.

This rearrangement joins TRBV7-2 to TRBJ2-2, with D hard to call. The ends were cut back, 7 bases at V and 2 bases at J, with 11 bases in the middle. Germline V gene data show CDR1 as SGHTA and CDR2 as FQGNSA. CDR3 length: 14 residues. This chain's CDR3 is CASTLRGNTGELFF. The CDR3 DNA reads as TGTGCCAGCACCCTTAGAGGAAACACCGGGGAGCTGTTTTTT.